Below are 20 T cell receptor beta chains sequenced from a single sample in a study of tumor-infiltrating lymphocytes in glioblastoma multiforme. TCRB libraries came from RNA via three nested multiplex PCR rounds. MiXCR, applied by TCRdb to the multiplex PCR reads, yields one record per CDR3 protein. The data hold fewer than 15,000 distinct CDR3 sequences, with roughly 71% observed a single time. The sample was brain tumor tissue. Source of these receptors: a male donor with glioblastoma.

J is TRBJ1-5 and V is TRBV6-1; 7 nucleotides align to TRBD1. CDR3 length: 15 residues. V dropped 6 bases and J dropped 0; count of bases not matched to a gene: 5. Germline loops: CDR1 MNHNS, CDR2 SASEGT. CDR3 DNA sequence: TGTGCCAGCAGGGAAACAGGGGTTAGCAATCAGCCCCAGCATTTT. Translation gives CASRETGVSNQPQHF.

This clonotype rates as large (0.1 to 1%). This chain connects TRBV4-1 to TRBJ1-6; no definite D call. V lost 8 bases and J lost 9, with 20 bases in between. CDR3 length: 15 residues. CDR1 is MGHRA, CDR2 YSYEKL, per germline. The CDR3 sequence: CASQNLASGVSPLHF. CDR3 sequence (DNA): TGCGCCAGCCAAAACCTGGCATCTGGGGTTTCACCCCTCCACTTT.

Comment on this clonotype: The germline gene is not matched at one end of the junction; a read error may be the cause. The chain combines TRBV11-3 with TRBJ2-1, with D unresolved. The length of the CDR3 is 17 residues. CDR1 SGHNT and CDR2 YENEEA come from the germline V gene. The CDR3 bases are TGTGTCAGCAGCTTGTTCGTTTCGATTTCGCCCTACAATGAGCAGTTCTTC. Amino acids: CVSSLFVSISPYNEQFF.

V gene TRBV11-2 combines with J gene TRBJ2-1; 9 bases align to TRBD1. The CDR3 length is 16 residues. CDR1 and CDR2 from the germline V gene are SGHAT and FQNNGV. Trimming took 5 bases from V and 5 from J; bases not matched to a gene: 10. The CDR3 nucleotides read TGTGCCAGCAGCCGCGACAGGGGGGAGGTCAACAATGAGCAGTTCTTC. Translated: CASSRDRGEVNNEQFF.

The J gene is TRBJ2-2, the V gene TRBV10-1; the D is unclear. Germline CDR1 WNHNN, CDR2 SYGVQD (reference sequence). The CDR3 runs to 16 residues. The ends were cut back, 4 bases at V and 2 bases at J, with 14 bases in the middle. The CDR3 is CASSVTQQTNTGELFF. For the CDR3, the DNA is TGCGCCAGCAGTGTGACCCAGCAAACCAACACCGGGGAGCTGTTTTTT.

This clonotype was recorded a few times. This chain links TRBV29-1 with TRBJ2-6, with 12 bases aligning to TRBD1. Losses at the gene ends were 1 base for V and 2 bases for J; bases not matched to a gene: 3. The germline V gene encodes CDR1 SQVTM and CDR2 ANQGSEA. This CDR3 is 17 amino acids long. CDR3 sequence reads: CSVEVGQGAAGANVLTF. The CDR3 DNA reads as TGCAGCGTTGAAGTGGGACAGGGGGCCGCTGGGGCCAACGTCCTGACTTTC.

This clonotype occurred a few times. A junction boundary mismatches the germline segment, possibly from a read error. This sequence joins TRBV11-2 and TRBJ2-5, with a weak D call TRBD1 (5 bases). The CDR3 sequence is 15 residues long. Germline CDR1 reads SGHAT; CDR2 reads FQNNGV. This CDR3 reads CASTLKGSGEETQYF. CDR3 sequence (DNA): TGTGCCAGCACCTTAAAGGGGTCTGGTGAGGAGACCCAGTACTTC.

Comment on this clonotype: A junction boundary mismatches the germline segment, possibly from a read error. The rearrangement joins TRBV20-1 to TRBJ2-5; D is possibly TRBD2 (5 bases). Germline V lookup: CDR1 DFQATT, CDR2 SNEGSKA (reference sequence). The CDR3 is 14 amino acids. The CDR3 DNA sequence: TGCAGTGCTAAGCGTGGACTGACCCAAGAGATCCAGTACTTC. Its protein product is CSAKRGLTQEIQYF.

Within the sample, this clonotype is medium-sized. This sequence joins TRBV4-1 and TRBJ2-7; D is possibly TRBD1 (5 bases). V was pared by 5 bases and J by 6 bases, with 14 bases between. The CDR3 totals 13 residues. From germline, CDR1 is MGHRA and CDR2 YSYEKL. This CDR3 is CASSRQGRGEQYF. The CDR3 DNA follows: TGCGCCAGCAGCAGGCAGGGTAGGGGCGAGCAGTACTTC.

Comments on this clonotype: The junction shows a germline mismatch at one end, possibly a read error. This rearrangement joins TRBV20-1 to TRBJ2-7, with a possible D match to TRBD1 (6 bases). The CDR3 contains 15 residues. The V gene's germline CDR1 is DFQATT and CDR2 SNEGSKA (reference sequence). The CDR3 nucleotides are TGTAGTGCTCGCCAAACAGGGCCGGCATCTTACGAGCAGTACTTC. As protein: CSARQTGPASYEQYF.

CDR3: CASNDRGDHEQYF. CDR3 nucleotide sequence: TGTGCCAGCAACGACAGGGGAGACCACGAGCAGTACTTC. The rearrangement joins TRBV11-2 to TRBJ2-7; 8 bases fit TRBD1. Germline lookup yields CDR1 SGHAT and CDR2 FQNNGV. CDR3 length: 13 amino acids. The junction had 7 bases not matched to a gene; V was cut back by 7 bases and J by 5 bases.

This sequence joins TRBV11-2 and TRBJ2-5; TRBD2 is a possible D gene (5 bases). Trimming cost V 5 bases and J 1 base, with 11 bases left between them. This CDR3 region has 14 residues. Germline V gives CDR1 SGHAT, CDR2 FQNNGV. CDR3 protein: CASSPTITQETQYF. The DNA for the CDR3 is TGTGCCAGCAGCCCGACTATTACCCAAGAGACCCAGTACTTC.

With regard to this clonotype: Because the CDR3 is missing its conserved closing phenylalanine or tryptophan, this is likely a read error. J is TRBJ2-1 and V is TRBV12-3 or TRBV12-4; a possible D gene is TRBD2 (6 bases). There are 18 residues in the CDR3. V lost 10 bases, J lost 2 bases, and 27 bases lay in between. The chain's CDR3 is CAIIYNRRAASAYNEQFY. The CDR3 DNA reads TGTGCCATCATATACAATAGGAGGGCCGCTTCTGCCTACAATGAGCAGTTCTAC.

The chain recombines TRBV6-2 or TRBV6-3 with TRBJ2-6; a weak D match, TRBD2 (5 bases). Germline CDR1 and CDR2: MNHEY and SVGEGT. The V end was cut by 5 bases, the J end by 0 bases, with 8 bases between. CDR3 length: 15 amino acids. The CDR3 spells CASSPEGSGANVLTF. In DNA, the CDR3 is TGTGCCAGCAGTCCCGAGGGCTCTGGGGCCAACGTCCTGACTTTC.

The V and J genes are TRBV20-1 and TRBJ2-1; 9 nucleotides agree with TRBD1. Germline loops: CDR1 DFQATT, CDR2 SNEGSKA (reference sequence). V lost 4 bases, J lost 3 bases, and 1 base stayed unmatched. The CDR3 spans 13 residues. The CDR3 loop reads CSATGQGYNEQFF. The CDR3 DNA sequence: TGCAGTGCTACGGGACAGGGCTACAATGAGCAGTTCTTC.

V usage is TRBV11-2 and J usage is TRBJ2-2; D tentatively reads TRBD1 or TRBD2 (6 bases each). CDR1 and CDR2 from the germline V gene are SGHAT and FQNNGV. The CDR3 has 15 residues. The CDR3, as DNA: TGTGTCAGAAGCTTAGTACGGGGGCACACCGGGGAGCTGTTTTTT. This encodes CVRSLVRGHTGELFF.

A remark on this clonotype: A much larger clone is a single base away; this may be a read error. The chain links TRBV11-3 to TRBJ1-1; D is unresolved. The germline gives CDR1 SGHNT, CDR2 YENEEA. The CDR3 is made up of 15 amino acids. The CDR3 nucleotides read TGTGCCAGCAGTGAGGGATACTTTAGGAACACTGAAGCTTCCTTT. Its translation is CASSEGYFRNTEASF. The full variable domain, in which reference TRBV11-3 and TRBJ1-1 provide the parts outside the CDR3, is EAGVVQSPRYKIIEKKQPVAFWCNPISGHNTLYWYLQNLGQGPELLIRYENEEAVDDSQLPKDRFSAERLKGVDSTLKIQPAELGDSAVYLCASSEGYFRNTEASFGQGTRLTVV.

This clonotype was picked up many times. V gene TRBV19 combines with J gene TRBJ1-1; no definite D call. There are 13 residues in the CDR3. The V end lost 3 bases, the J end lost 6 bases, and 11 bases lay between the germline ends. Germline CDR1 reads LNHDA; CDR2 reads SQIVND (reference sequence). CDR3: CASSMGGYAEAFF. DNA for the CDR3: TGTGCCAGTAGTATGGGAGGGTACGCTGAAGCTTTCTTT.

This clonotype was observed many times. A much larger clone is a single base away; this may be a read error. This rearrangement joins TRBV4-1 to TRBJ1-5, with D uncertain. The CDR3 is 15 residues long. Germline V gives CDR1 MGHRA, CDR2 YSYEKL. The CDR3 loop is CASSPHISSDQPQHF. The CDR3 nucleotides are TGCGCCAGCAGCCCACATATCAGTAGCGATCAGCCCCAGCATTTT.

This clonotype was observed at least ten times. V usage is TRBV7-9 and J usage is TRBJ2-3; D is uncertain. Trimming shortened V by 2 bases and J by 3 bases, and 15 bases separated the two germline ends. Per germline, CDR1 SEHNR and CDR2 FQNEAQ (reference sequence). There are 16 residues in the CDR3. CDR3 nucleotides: TGTGCCAGCAGCTTACCCGAATCGTCAGAGACAGATACGCAGTATTTT. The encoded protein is CASSLPESSETDTQYF.